This T cell receptor beta chain stems from a study of T cell responses to AZD1222 COVID-19 vaccine. The analysis combined second doses at about 4 or about 12 weeks. As concerns this clone: Its specificity is unknown.

Study observations and caveats: Baseline serology detected seropositivity in only five to seven AZD1222 recipients. Without day 14 samples, only post-peak T cell repertoires were studied. Two AZD1222 administrations were followed by greater Spike-specific TCR breadth and depth.

Trimming shortened V by 5 bases and J by 5 bases, and 13 bases separated the two germline ends. Per the germline V gene, CDR1 is SEHNR and CDR2 is FQNEAQ (reference sequence). This CDR3 is built from 14 residues. Produced via immunoSEQ multiplex PCR; TCRdb's table is partial and in-frame only. Among 250,000 to 300,000 clones listed, 90% to 95% were seen once. The origin of this receptor is an adult who received the AZD1222 COVID-19 vaccine. The V call is TRBV7-9, the J call TRBJ1-5; a weak D match, TRBD1 (5 bases). Sample: peripheral blood, taken 28 days after the second AZD1222 dose. The CDR3 sequence is CASSLDTVYQPQHF. CDR3 nucleotide sequence: TGTGCCAGCAGCCTGGACACCGTGTATCAGCCCCAGCATTTT.